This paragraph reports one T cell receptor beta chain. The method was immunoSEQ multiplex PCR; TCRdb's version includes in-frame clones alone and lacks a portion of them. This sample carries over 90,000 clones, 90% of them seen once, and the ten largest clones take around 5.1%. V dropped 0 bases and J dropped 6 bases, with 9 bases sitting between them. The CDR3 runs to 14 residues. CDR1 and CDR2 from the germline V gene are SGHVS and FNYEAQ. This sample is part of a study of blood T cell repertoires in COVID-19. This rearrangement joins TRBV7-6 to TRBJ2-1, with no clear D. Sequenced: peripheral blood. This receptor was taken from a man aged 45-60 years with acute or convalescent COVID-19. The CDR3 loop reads CASSLAPSSNEQFF. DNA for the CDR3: TGTGCCAGCAGCTTAGCACCTAGTTCCAATGAGCAGTTCTTC.